This T cell receptor beta chain comes out of a study of cytomegalovirus exposure and HLA in healthy donors. Trimming at V came to 0 bases and at J to 3 bases, leaving 9 bases not matched to a gene. Germline-derived CDR1 and CDR2 are LNHNV and YYDKDF (reference sequence). CDR3 size: 17 residues. This PCR relied on a set of 60 Vbeta primers and 13 Jbeta primers. Generated by immunoSEQ multiplex PCR, the TCRdb table keeps only in-frame clones and is missing some. The table records some 140,000 clones, approximately 72% of them present only once. The chain carries TRBV15 and TRBJ2-3; 7 nucleotides agree with TRBD1. This receptor was identified in a young man in good health and CMV-seronegative. The sequencing input was PBMCs. CDR3 nucleotides: TGTGCCACCAGCAGAGATTTCCAGGGGGTCGGGACAGATACGCAGTATTTT. Translation: CATSRDFQGVGTDTQYF.